The subject of this entry is one T cell receptor (beta chain). Its antigen is currently unknown. An end of the junction differs from the germline gene, which may be a read error. This record belongs to a study of T cell repertoires in cytomegalovirus infection. Study-wide context: Carrying CMV and the relevant HLA type showed in public TCR beta signatures.

One entry per CDR3 protein results from TCRdb running MiXCR on the reads. The sample lists approximately 97,000 distinct CDR3 sequences; approximately 15% were seen once. This CDR3 is 17 amino acids long. Germline-derived CDR1 and CDR2 are SGHDT and YYEEEE. General observations from the study: CMV carriers with the relevant HLA were identified by cumulative public TCR beta family frequency. The study found HLA-C-restricted CMV-specific TCR beta clonotypes dominating the ex vivo response.

J is TRBJ2-1 and V is TRBV5-6; 7 nucleotides agree with TRBD1. The clonotype comes from a human donor in good health (CMV status not recorded). Some clones in this sample may be carry-over from other donors' samples. The sequenced material came from PBMCs. CDR3 region: CASSLTQTGFLGNEEFF. The CDR3 nucleotides are TGTGCCAGCAGCTTAACCCAGACAGGGTTCTTGGGTAATGAGGAGTTCTTC.